This record covers a single T cell receptor beta chain. The target of this receptor is not known. Base qualities are not at hand, and no much larger clone is one base apart. This entry comes from a study of response to subunit inactivated influenza vaccine (dated by TCRdb to the late 2010s). At the level of the whole study: Deep quantitative T cell receptor repertoire profiling was used in the study to track responses to a trivalent subunit inactivated influenza vaccine. Study-wide conclusions, independent of this receptor: The authors suggested that each seasonal influenza vaccination may recruit only a limited number of new T cells.

The method was RT-PCR. Sequencing was performed on an Illumina HiSeq 2500. Using fastp trimming at Q25 and MiXCR clonotype assembly, TCRdb reanalyzed the public sequencing data and kept in-frame beta chains. Merged by CDR3 protein, the rows form single entries marked with the most common genes and DNA. For this sample there are about 540,000 distinct CDR3 sequences; approximately 24% appear just once. The ten largest account for approximately 3% of the sample. The sample also formed part of further work on T cells expressing NK-cell markers. From that second study: 5'RACE template switching, by which a universal primer site and unique molecular identifiers were added, was used to make TCR beta cDNA libraries. In sorted CD3+CD56+NKG2C+, CD3+CD56+NKG2C- and CD3+CD56-NKG2C+ T-cell subsets from eight donors, TCR beta-chain repertoires were profiled. Seven of the eight sequenced donors were HCMV-seropositive and one was HCMV-seronegative. In several experiments an anti-gammadeltaTCR antibody was added to restrict sorting to alphabetaTCR-expressing T cells. For five or six donors, the dominant CD3+CD56+NKG2C+ clonotypes were among the top 10 CD8+ clonotypes and accounted for about 1.0-7.5% of CD8+ T cells. Those dominant clonotypes were again the most abundant among CD3+CD56-NKG2C+ cells in a handful of donors, at roughly 25-60.1%. Whether the expanded NKG2C-expressing T cell clones were specific for HCMV antigens remained unclear. All eight donors whose samples were sequenced were randomly selected healthy volunteers, three of them men and five women. HCMV-specific IgG was detected in serum with a commercial ELISA kit to determine HCMV serostatus. Peripheral blood mononuclear cells were isolated from blood by Ficoll density gradient centrifugation. Magnetic immunoseparation with Miltenyi isolation kits was used to isolate CD4+ and CD8+ T cells from PBMC. Priming for cDNA synthesis came from the TCR beta constant segment, and two successive PCR amplification steps followed. Sequencing of the libraries produced 2 x 150 bp reads on Illumina HiSeq 2000/2500, MiSeq or NextSeq. MIGEC was used to demultiplex reads and group the reads by UMI, and MiTCR was used to assemble and quantify clonotypes. To remove erroneous sequences, TCR cDNA sequences were retained only when supported by two or more reads. The tcR package was used for downstream repertoire analysis, with clonotypes matched between fractions based on CDR3 nucleotide sequence plus V segment. Antigen specificity was annotated against VDJdb with VDJmatch, allowing one amino acid substitution in CDR3.

This TCR derives from a man in his fifties or sixties who received an inactivated influenza vaccine. Donor details come from another sample of the same person, matched by shared clones. Sequenced here: CD4+ T cells sorted from PBMCs, sampled 12 days after vaccination.

The sequenced DNA: TGTGCCAGCAGCCAAGATCGTCTTGGGACCAGGAATGAGCAGTTCTTC. It encodes CASSQDRLGTRNEQFF. The chain joins TRBV3-1 to TRBJ2-1; the D gene is possibly TRBD1 or TRBD2, each agreeing over 5 bases. In the germline V gene (reference sequence), CDR1 corresponds to LGHDT and CDR2 to YNNKEL. The junction carries 16 bases between V and J, which are trimmed by 0 bases and 7 bases respectively. Spanning cysteine to phenylalanine, the CDR3 consists of 16 amino acids. Here the CDR3 DNA is all that survives: 48 bases in frame from base 1.